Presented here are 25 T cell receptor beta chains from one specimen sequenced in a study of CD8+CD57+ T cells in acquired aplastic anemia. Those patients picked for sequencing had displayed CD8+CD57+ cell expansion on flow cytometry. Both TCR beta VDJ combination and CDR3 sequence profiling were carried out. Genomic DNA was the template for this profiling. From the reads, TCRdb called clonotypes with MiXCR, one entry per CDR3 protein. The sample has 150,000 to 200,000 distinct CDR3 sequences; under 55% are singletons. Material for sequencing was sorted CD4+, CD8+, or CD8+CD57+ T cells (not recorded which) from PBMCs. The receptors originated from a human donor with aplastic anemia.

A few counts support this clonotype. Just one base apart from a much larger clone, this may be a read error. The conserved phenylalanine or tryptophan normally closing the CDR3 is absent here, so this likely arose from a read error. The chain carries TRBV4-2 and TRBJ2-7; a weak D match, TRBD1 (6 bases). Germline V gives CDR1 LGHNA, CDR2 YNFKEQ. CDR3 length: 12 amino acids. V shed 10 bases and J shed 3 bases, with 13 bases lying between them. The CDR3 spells CATQGQGYEQYL. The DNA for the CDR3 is TGTGCCACCCAGGGGCAGGGCTACGAGCAGTACCTC.

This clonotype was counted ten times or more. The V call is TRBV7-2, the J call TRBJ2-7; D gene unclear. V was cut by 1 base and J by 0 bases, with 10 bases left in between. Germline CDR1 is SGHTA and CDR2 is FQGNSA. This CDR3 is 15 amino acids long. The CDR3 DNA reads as TGTGCCAGCAGCTTAGACCCCAGACCCTCCTACGAGCAGTACTTC. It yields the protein CASSLDPRPSYEQYF.

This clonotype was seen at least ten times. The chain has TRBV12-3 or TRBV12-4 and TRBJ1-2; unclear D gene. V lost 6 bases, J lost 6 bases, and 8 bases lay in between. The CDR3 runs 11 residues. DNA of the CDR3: TGTGCCAGCAGAGGCCTGGATGGCTACACCTTC. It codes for CASRGLDGYTF.

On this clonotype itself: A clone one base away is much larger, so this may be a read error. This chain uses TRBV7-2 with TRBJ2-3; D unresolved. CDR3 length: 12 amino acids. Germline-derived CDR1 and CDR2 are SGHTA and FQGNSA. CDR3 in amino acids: CANSQGTDTQYF. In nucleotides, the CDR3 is TGTGCCAACAGCCAAGGTACAGATACGCAGTATTTT. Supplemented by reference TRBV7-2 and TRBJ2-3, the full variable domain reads GAGVSQSPSNKVTEKGKDVELRCDPISGHTALYWYRQSLGQGLEFLIYFQGNSAPDKSGLPSDRFSAERTGGSVSTLTIQRTQQEDSAVYLCANSQGTDTQYFGPGTRLTVL.

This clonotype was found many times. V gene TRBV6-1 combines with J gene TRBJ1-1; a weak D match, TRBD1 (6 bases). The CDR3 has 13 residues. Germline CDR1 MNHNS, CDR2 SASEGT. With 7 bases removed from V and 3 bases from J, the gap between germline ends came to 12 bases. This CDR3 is CASKIQGYTEAFF. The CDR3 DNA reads TGTGCCAGCAAAATACAGGGTTACACTGAAGCTTTCTTT.

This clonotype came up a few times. The CDR3, as DNA: TGTGCCATCAGAGGGGACGGGGTTCAATTGGAGACCCAGTACTTC. Translation gives CAIRGDGVQLETQYF. The rearrangement joins TRBV10-3 to TRBJ2-5, with D perhaps matching TRBD1 or TRBD2 (5 bases each). The V gene's germline CDR1 is ENHRY and CDR2 SYGVKD. V was clipped by 6 bases and J by 5 bases, with 19 bases between them. This CDR3 has 15 amino acids.

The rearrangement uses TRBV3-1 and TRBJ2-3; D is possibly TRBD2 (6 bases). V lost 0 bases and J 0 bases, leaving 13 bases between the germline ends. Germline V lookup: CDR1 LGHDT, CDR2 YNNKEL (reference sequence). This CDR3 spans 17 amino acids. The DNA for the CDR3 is TGTGCCAGCAGCCAAGATGGGGGGTGGTCTAGCACAGATACGCAGTATTTT. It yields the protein CASSQDGGWSSTDTQYF.

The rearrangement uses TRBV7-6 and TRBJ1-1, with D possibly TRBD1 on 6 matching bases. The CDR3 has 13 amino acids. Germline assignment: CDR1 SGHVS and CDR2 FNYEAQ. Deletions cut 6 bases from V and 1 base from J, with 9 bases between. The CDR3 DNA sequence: TGTGCCAGCAGTCGACAGGAGAACACTGAAGCTTTCTTT. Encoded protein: CASSRQENTEAFF.

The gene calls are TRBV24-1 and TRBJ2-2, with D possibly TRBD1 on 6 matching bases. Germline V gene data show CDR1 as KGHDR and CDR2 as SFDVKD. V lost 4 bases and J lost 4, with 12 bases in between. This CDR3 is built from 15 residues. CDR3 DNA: TGTGCCACCAGTGACTCCGGGACACTCACCGGGGAGCTGTTTTTT. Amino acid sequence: CATSDSGTLTGELFF.

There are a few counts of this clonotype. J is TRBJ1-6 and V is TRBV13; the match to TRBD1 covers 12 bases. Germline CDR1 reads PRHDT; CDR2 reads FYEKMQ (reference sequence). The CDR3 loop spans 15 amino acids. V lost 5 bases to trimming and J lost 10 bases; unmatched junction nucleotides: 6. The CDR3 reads CASSTWDRGRSPLHF. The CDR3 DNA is TGTGCCAGCAGCACCTGGGACAGGGGGCGGTCACCCCTCCACTTT. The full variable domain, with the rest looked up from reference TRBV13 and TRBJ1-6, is AAGVIQSPRHLIKEKRETATLKCYPIPRHDTVYWYQQGPGQDPQFLISFYEKMQSDKGSIPDRFSAQQFSDYHSELNMSSLELGDSALYFCASSTWDRGRSPLHFGNGTRLTVT.

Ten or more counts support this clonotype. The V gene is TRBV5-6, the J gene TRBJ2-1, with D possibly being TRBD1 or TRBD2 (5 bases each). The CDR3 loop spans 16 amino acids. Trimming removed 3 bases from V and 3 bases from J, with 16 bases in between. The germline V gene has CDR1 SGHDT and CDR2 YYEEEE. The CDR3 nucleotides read TGTGCCAGCAGCTCCGATGGGGGTAGTATCTACAATGAGCAGTTCTTC. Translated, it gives CASSSDGGSIYNEQFF.

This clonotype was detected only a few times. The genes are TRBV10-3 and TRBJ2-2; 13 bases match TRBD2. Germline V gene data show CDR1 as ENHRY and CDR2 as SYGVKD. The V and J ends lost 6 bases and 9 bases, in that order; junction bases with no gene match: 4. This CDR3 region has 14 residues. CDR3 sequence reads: CAISPGTSGRELFF. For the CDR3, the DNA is TGTGCCATCAGCCCAGGGACTAGCGGGAGGGAGCTGTTTTTT.

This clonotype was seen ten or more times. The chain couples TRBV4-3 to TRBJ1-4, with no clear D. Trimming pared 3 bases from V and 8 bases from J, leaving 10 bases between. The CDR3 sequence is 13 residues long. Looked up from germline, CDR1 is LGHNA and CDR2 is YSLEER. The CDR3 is CASSQFSGEKLFF. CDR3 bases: TGCGCCAGCAGCCAGTTTTCTGGGGAAAAACTGTTTTTT.

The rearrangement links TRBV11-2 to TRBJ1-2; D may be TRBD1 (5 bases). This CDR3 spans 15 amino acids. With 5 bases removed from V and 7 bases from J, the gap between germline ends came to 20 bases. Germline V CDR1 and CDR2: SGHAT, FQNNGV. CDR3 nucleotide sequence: TGTGCCAGCAGCAGTGGGGCCCATCCTTTAGGTGGCTACACCTTC. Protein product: CASSSGAHPLGGYTF.

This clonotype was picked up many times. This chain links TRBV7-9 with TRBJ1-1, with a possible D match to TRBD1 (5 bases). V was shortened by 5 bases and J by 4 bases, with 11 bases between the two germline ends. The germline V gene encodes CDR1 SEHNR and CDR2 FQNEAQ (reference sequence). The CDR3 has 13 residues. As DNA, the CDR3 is TGTGCCAGCAGCCCCCGAAGGGGCACTGAAGCTTTCTTT. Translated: CASSPRRGTEAFF.

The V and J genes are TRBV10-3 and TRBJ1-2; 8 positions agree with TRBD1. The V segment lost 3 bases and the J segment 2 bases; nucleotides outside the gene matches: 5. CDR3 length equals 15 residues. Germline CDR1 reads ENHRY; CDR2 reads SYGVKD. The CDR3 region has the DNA TGTGCCATCAGTGACCCGACAGGGGCCAACTATGGCTACACCTTC. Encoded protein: CAISDPTGANYGYTF.

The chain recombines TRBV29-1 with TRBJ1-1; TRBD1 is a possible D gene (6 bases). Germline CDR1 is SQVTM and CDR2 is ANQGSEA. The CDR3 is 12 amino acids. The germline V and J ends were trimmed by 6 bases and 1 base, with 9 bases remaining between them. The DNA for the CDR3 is TGCAGCGTCATGACAGGGAACACTGAAGCTTTCTTT. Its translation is CSVMTGNTEAFF.

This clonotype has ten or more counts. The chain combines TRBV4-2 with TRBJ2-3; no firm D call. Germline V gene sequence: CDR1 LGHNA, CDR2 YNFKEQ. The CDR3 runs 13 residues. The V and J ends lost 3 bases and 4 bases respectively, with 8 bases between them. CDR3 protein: CASSHPYSDTQYF. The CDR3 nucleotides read TGTGCCAGCAGCCATCCATACTCAGATACGCAGTATTTT.

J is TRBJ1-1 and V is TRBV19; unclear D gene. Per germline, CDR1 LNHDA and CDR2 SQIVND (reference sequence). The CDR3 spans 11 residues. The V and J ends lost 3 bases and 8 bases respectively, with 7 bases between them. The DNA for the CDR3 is TGTGCCAGTAGTATGCGTTACGAAGCTTTCTTT. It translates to CASSMRYEAFF.

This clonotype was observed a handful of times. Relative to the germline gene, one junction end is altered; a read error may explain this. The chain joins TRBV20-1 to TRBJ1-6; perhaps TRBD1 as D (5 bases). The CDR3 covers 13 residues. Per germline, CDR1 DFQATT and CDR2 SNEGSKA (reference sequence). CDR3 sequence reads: CSAGSFRDSPLRF. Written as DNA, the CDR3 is TGCAGTGCTGGAAGCTTCAGGGACTCACCCCTCCGCTTT.

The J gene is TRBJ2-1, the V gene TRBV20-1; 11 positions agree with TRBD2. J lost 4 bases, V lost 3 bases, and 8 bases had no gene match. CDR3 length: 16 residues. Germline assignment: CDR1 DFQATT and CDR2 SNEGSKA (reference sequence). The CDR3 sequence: CSASPLLAGDYNEQFF. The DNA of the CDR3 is TGCAGTGCTAGTCCACTACTAGCGGGGGATTACAATGAGCAGTTCTTC.

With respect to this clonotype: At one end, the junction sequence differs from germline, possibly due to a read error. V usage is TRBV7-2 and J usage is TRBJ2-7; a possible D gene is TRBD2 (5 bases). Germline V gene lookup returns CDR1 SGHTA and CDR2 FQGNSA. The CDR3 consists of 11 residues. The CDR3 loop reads CASGLTDEQYF. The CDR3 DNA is TGCGCCAGCGGCTTAACGGACGAGCAGTACTTC.

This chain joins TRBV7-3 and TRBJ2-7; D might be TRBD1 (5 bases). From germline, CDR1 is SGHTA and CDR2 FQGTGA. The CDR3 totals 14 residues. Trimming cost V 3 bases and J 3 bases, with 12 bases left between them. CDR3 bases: TGTGCCAGCAGCTTGCAGCAGGGCGGCTACGAGCAGTACTTC. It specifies CASSLQQGGYEQYF.

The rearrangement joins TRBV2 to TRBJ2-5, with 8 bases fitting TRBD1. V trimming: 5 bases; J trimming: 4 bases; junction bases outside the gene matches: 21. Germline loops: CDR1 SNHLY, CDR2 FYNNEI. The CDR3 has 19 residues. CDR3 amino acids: CASSSRQGRVPSAGETQYF. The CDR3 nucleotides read TGTGCCAGCAGTTCAAGACAGGGGCGGGTGCCCTCTGCGGGAGAGACCCAGTACTTC.

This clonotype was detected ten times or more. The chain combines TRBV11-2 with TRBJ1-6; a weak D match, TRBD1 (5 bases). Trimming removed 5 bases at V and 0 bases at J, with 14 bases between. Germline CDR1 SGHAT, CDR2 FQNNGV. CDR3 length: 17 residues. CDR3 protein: CASSPGAGSSYNSPLHF. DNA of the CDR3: TGTGCCAGCAGCCCTGGAGCAGGGAGCTCCTATAATTCACCCCTCCACTTT. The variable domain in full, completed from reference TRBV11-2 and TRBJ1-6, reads EAGVAQSPRYKIIEKRQSVAFWCNPISGHATLYWYQQILGQGPKLLIQFQNNGVVDDSQLPKDRFSAERLKGVDSTLKIQPAKLEDSAVYLCASSPGAGSSYNSPLHFGNGTRLTVT.